Sequencing of this TCR beta chain was carried out in a study of blood T cell repertoires in COVID-19. Assay used: immunoSEQ multiplex PCR; TCRdb lists only in-frame clones, some missing. The table has 25,000 to 30,000 clones, 87% seen once. The germline gives CDR1 SGHRS, CDR2 YFSETQ. The CDR3 consists of 16 residues. With V trimmed by 4 bases and J by 0 bases, 7 bases remained unmatched. J is TRBJ2-1 and V is TRBV5-1; 7 nucleotides agree with TRBD2. This clonotype was obtained from a man aged 50-59 years with active COVID-19. The specimen sequenced was peripheral blood. The CDR3 DNA sequence: TGCGCCAGCAGCGACTCGCTAGCGGTCTCCTACAATGAGCAGTTCTTC. It codes for CASSDSLAVSYNEQFF.